These 23 T cell receptor beta chains came from one sample sequenced in a study of cytomegalovirus exposure and HLA in healthy donors. 60 Vbeta and 13 Jbeta primers were used in PCR. Sequenced by immunoSEQ multiplex PCR; TCRdb stores in-frame clones only, minus some. This sample has approximately 150,000 clones; roughly four fifths occur once, and the top ten carry about 4%. Sequenced: PBMCs. These TCRs come from a man aged 50 to 60 in good health and CMV-seropositive.

This clone occurred a few times. The rearrangement uses TRBV5-4 and TRBJ2-5; 7 bases match TRBD2. Trimming removed 0 bases from V and 5 bases from J; junction bases left unmatched: 7. Germline V gene data show CDR1 as SGHNT and CDR2 as YYREEE (reference sequence). The CDR3 is made up of 15 amino acids. CDR3 sequence reads: CASSLGGGLAETQYF. In DNA form, the CDR3 reads TGTGCCAGCAGCTTGGGGGGAGGGCTAGCTGAGACCCAGTACTTC.

This chain links TRBV19 with TRBJ1-1; D not resolved. Germline-derived CDR1 and CDR2 are LNHDA and SQIVND (reference sequence). Trimming removed 0 bases at V and 7 bases at J, with 12 bases between. CDR3 length: 14 residues. CDR3 DNA: TGTGCCAGTAGTATAGATCTTGAGGCCATTGAAGCTTTCTTT. This encodes CASSIDLEAIEAFF.

The chain has TRBV2 and TRBJ2-7, with 13 bases aligning to TRBD2. Trimming at V came to 8 bases and at J to 4 bases, leaving 5 bases not matched to a gene. Per germline, CDR1 SNHLY and CDR2 FYNNEI. The CDR3 is made up of 14 amino acids. CDR3 bases: TGTGCCAGCTCTCTGACTAGCGGGAGGTACGAGCAGTACTTC. It specifies CASSLTSGRYEQYF.

The CDR3 reads CASSPDRAYSYEQYF. CDR3 nucleotide sequence: TGTGCCAGCAGCCCTGACAGGGCATACTCCTACGAGCAGTACTTC. J is TRBJ2-7 and V is TRBV5-4, with 7 bases identical to TRBD1. Germline CDR1 reads SGHNT; CDR2 reads YYREEE (reference sequence). This CDR3 has 15 amino acids. V was clipped by 4 bases and J by 0 bases; unmatched bases: 7.

This clone was recorded once. This rearrangement joins TRBV5-6 to TRBJ2-3; a possible D gene is TRBD2 (5 bases). The ends were cut back, 1 base at V and 2 bases at J, with 11 bases in the middle. The germline V gene has CDR1 SGHDT and CDR2 YYEEEE. There are 15 residues in the CDR3. CDR3 nucleotide sequence: TGTGCCAGCAGCTTGTTCGTGACTAACACAGATACGCAGTATTTT. Its translation is CASSLFVTNTDTQYF.

This rearrangement joins TRBV30 to TRBJ1-5; unclear D gene. The ends were cut back, 2 bases at V and 5 bases at J, with 10 bases in the middle. This CDR3 is 13 amino acids long. Germline V CDR1 and CDR2: GTSNPN, SVGIG (reference sequence). The CDR3 is CAWSLRQDQPQHF. The DNA for the CDR3 is TGTGCCTGGAGTTTACGGCAGGATCAGCCCCAGCATTTT.

The chain joins TRBV7-8 to TRBJ1-6; 10 nucleotides align to TRBD1. V shed 4 bases, J shed 6 bases, and the junction held 12 bases outside the gene matches. The CDR3 runs to 18 residues. Germline-derived CDR1 and CDR2 are SGHVS and FQNEAQ. CDR3 sequence reads: CASSSYLDRGLGNSPLHF. DNA of the CDR3: TGTGCCAGCAGCTCGTACCTCGACAGGGGGCTTGGTAATTCACCCCTCCACTTT.

The V gene is TRBV9, the J gene TRBJ1-5; 8 bases align to TRBD1. Germline CDR1 SGDLS, CDR2 YYNGEE. V trimming: 0 bases; J trimming: 8 bases; junction bases outside the gene matches: 4. The CDR3 sequence is 14 residues long. The CDR3 loop reads CASSVGQGAEPQHF. The CDR3 nucleotides are TGTGCCAGCAGCGTAGGGCAGGGGGCCGAGCCCCAGCATTTT.

This clone appeared a single time. The V gene is TRBV28, the J gene TRBJ1-2; 7 nucleotides agree with TRBD1. V lost 5 bases to trimming and J lost 3 bases; unmatched junction nucleotides: 27. Germline V lookup: CDR1 MDHEN, CDR2 SYDVKM. The length of the CDR3 is 21 residues. The CDR3 sequence is CASSGRGGGKRTGAGHYGYTF. In DNA form, the CDR3 reads TGTGCCAGCAGTGGCCGGGGGGGAGGCAAACGTACAGGGGCCGGTCACTATGGCTACACCTTC.

The CDR3: CASSPLTGTNYGYTF. The CDR3 DNA reads TGTGCCAGCTCACCTCTTACCGGGACAAACTATGGCTACACCTTC. V usage is TRBV18 and J usage is TRBJ1-2; D is possibly TRBD1 (6 bases). CDR3 length: 15 residues. CDR1 is KGHSH and CDR2 is LQKENI in the germline V gene. The germline V and J ends were trimmed by 3 bases and 2 bases, with 13 bases remaining between them. Complete variable domain (other parts from reference TRBV18 and TRBJ1-2): NAGVMQNPRHLVRRRGQEARLRCSPMKGHSHVYWYRQLPEEGLKFMVYLQKENIIDESGMPKERFSAEFPKEGPSILRIQQVVRGDSAAYFCASSPLTGTNYGYTFGSGTRLTVV.

This clone was counted once. The rearrangement links TRBV2 to TRBJ2-3; 7 nucleotides align to TRBD2. The CDR3 loop spans 15 amino acids. Germline V CDR1 and CDR2: SNHLY, FYNNEI. Losses at the gene ends were 8 bases for V and 1 base for J; bases not matched to a gene: 9. This CDR3 is CASLATAGRTDTQYF. In DNA form, the CDR3 reads TGTGCCAGCCTCGCCACAGCGGGGCGCACAGATACGCAGTATTTT.

J is TRBJ2-5 and V is TRBV12-1; no DNA check was done on the table's D call, TRBD2. TRBV12-1 is shown as a pseudogene. The CDR3 is 19 residues long. CDR3 nucleotide sequence: TGTGCCAGCAGCGAATGGGACGCCGGAGGGCGGGGGCGGGGAGAGACCCAGTACTTC. It yields the protein CASSEWDAGGRGRGETQYF.

This chain joins TRBV11-1 and TRBJ1-4; D is ambiguous. CDR3 length: 14 amino acids. Germline V gene sequence: CDR1 SGHAT, CDR2 FQDESV (reference sequence). Deletions cut 5 bases from V and 2 bases from J, with 9 bases between. The CDR3 region is CASSPSATNEKLFF. The CDR3 DNA follows: TGTGCCAGCAGCCCAAGCGCGACTAATGAAAAACTGTTTTTT.

This clone is a singleton in its sample. V usage is TRBV14 and J usage is TRBJ2-1, with TRBD2 matching 8 bases. V trimming: 5 bases; J trimming: 3 bases; junction bases outside the gene matches: 3. CDR3 size: 14 residues. The germline CDR1 and CDR2 sequences are SGHDN and FVKESK. The CDR3 here is CASSEGTSYNEQFF. The CDR3 region has the DNA TGTGCCAGCAGCGAAGGGACTAGCTACAATGAGCAGTTCTTC.

The V call is TRBV28, the J call TRBJ1-5; tentatively, D is TRBD1 (6 bases). CDR3 size: 12 residues. V was cut by 7 bases and J by 6 bases, with 10 bases left in between. Germline CDR1 and CDR2: MDHEN and SYDVKM. DNA for the CDR3: TGTGCCAGCAATCAAGGGGGTCAGCCCCAGCATTTT. Amino acid sequence: CASNQGGQPQHF.

The chain carries TRBV25-1 and TRBJ2-6, with D perhaps matching TRBD2 (5 bases). CDR3 length equals 15 residues. V shed 7 bases and J shed 2 bases, with 12 bases lying between them. The germline V gene encodes CDR1 MGHDK and CDR2 SYGVNS. DNA for the CDR3: TGTGCCAGCATTCAATCGGAGGCTGGGGCCAACGTCCTGACTTTC. This translates into CASIQSEAGANVLTF.

This clone was observed once. The chain recombines TRBV6-6 with TRBJ2-5, with D perhaps matching TRBD1 (5 bases). Germline values: CDR1 MNHNY, CDR2 SVGAGI (reference sequence). The germline V and J ends were trimmed by 2 bases and 4 bases, with 14 bases remaining between them. The CDR3 spans 15 residues. The CDR3 bases are TGTGCCAGCAGTTACAACCATGAAGGGGCAGAGACCCAGTACTTC. This gives the protein CASSYNHEGAETQYF.

The CDR3 coding sequence is TGTGCCAGCAGCTCGGACATAAATCAGCCCCAGCATTTT. It translates to CASSSDINQPQHF. This sequence joins TRBV6-5 and TRBJ1-5; a weak D match, TRBD1 (5 bases). CDR1 MNHEY and CDR2 SVGAGI come from the germline V gene. This CDR3 has 13 residues. The ends were cut back, 6 bases at V and 4 bases at J, with 10 bases in the middle.

V is TRBV4-3 and J is TRBJ1-2, with D tentatively TRBD1 (6 bases). Per the germline V gene, CDR1 is LGHNA and CDR2 is YSLEER. The CDR3 consists of 16 residues. Between the trimmed V and J ends, which lost 0 bases and 8 bases, there was a span of 19 bases. The CDR3 coding sequence is TGCGCCAGCAGCCAAGATCTCCGGACAGTCCGGAGAGGCTACACCTTC. It is translated as CASSQDLRTVRRGYTF.

The V call is TRBV18, the J call TRBJ2-1; no clear D gene. V was shortened by 4 bases and J by 0 bases, with 16 bases between the two germline ends. Germline V CDR1 and CDR2: KGHSH, LQKENI. The CDR3 is 17 amino acids. The CDR3 region has the DNA TGTGCCAGCTCACACACGTATCTCGCAGACTCCTACAATGAGCAGTTCTTC. Residues: CASSHTYLADSYNEQFF.

The rearrangement joins TRBV7-8 to TRBJ2-5, with 7 positions matching TRBD2. J was trimmed by 2 bases and V by 3 bases; bases with no gene match: 3. Germline CDR1 is SGHVS and CDR2 is FQNEAQ. CDR3 size: 14 residues. The CDR3 DNA reads as TGTGCCAGCAGCTTCGGGACTATTCAAGAGACCCAGTACTTC. Protein sequence: CASSFGTIQETQYF.

The gene calls are TRBV5-1 and TRBJ2-3; TRBD1 might be the D (6 bases). V dropped 1 base and J dropped 0 bases, with 9 bases sitting between them. In germline, CDR1 is SGHRS, CDR2 YFSETQ. The CDR3 loop spans 15 amino acids. The CDR3 is CASSLQGSSTDTQYF. In nucleotides, the CDR3 is TGCGCCAGCAGCTTGCAGGGGTCTAGCACAGATACGCAGTATTTT.

The rearrangement links TRBV15 to TRBJ2-7, with TRBD1 matching 10 bases. V shed 3 bases, J shed 5 bases, and the junction held 4 bases outside the gene matches. There are 14 residues in the CDR3. Germline CDR1 LNHNV, CDR2 YYDKDF (reference sequence). DNA for the CDR3: TGTGCCACCAGCAGGCGGGGACAGGGGAACGAGCAGTACTTC. It is translated as CATSRRGQGNEQYF.